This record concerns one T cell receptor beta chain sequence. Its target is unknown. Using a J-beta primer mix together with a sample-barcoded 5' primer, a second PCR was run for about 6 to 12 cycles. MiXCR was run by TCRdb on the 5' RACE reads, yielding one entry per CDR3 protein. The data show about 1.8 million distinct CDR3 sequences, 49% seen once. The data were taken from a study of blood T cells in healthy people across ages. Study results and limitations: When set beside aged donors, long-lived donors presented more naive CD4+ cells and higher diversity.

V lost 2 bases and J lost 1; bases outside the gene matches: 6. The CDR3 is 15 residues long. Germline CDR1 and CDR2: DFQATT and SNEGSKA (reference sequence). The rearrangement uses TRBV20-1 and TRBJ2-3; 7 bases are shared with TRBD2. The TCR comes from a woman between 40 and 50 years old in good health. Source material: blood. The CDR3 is CSARPTAGRTDTQYF. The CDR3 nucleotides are TGCAGTGCTAGACCCACAGCGGGACGCACAGATACGCAGTATTTT.